This TCR beta chain was captured in a study of T cell responses to AZD1222 COVID-19 vaccine. Regarding the study as a whole: White British people made up most donors, females outnumbered males, and clonal diversity was possibly underestimated.

About this clone itself: Its antigen is unidentified.

The V gene lost 1 base and the J gene lost 7 bases, with 8 bases spanning the gap. This CDR3 is 14 amino acids long. CDR1 and CDR2 (germline): LGHDT, YNNKEL (reference sequence). TCRdb's copy holds only in-frame clones and misses some; the assay was immunoSEQ multiplex PCR. The table lists 130,000 or so clones, 89% of them singletons. The chain combines TRBV3-1 (or the pseudogene TRBV3-2) with TRBJ1-6, with no clear D. Here the sequenced sample was peripheral blood, taken on day 0 of AZD1222 vaccination. This receptor was taken from an adult in good health. The CDR3 nucleotides are TGTGCCAGCAGCCAAGCTGGGGAAAATTCACCCCTCCACTTT. This sequence encodes CASSQAGENSPLHF.